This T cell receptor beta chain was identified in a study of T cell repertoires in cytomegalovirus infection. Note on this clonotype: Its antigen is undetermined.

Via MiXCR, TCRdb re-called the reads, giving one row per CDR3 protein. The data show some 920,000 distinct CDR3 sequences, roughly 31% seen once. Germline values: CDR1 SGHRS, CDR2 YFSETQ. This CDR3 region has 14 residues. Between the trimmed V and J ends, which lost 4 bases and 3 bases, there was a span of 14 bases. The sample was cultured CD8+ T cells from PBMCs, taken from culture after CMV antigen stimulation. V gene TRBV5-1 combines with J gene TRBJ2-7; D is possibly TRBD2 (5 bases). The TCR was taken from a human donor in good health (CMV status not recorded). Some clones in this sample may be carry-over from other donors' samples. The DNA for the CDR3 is TGCGCCAGCAGCCTGGACGTCGGGGTCTACGAGCAGTACTTC. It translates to CASSLDVGVYEQYF.